Described below is a single T cell receptor (beta chain) sequence and its context. Its antigen is undetermined. This sample was included in a study of response to subunit inactivated influenza vaccine. Study-level findings and limits: Few new T cells, the authors suggested, are recruited by each seasonal influenza vaccination.

One entry per CDR3 protein results from TCRdb running MiXCR on the RT-PCR reads. The repertoire holds a few hundred thousand distinct CDR3 sequences, approximately 7.2% seen once, with around 14% in the top ten. The sequence came from a man aged 50-75 years who received an inactivated influenza vaccine. Here the sequenced sample was PBMCs from blood, taken 23 months after vaccination.

The chain's CDR3 is CASRAAGEETQYF. Here the CDR3 DNA reads TGTGCCAGCAGAGCGGCAGGCGAAGAGACCCAGTACTTC. The chain uses TRBV7-3 and TRBJ2-5; maybe TRBD2 (5 bases). The V end was cut by 6 bases, the J end by 3 bases, with 11 bases between. The CDR3 is made up of 13 amino acids. CDR1 is SGHTA, CDR2 FQGTGA, per germline.